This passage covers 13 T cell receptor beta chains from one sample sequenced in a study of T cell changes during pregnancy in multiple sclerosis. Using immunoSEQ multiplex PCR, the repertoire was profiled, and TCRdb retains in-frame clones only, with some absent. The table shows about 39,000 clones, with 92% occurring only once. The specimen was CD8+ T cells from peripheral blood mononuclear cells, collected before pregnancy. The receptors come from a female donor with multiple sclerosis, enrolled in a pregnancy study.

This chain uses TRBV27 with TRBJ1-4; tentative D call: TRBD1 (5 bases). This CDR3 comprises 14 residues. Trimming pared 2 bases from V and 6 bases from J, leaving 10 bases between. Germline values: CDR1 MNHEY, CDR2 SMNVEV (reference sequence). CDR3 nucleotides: TGTGCCAGCAGTTTACAGGGTCAGGATGAAAAACTGTTTTTT. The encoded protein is CASSLQGQDEKLFF. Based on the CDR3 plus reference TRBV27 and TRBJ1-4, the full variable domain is EAQVTQNPRYLITVTGKKLTVTCSQNMNHEYMSWYRQDPGLGLRQIYYSMNVEVTDKGDVPEGYKVSRKEKRNFPLILESPSPNQTSLYFCASSLQGQDEKLFFGSGTQLSVL.

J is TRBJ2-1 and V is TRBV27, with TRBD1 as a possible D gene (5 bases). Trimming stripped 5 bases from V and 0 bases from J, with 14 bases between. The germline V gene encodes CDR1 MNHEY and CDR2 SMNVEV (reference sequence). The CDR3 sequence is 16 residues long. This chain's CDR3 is CASSKSGPSSYNEQFF. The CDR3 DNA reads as TGTGCCAGCAGTAAATCAGGGCCGAGCTCCTACAATGAGCAGTTCTTC.

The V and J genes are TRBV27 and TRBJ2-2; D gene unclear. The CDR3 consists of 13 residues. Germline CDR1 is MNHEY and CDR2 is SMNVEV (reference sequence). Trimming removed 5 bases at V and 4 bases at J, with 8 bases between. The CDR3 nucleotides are TGTGCCAGCAGTCCAAGTAGCACCGGGGAGCTGTTTTTT. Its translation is CASSPSSTGELFF.

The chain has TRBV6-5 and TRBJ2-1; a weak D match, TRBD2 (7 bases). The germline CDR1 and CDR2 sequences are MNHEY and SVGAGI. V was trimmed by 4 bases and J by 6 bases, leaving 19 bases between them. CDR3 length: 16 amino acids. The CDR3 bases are TGTGCCAGCAGTTTGGAGGGGGGAGGGTTGGGCAATGAGCAGTTCTTC. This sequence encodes CASSLEGGGLGNEQFF.

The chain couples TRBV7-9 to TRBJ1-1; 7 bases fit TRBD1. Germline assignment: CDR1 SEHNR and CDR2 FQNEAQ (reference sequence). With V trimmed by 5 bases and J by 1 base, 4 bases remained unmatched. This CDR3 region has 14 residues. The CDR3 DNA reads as TGTGCCAGCAGCCCCGGGACAGCGAACACTGAAGCTTTCTTT. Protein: CASSPGTANTEAFF.

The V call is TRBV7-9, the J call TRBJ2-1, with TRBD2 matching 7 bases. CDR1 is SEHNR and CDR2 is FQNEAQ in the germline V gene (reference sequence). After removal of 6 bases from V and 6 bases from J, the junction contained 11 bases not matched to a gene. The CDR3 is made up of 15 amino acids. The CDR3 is CASRAGREEGNEQFF. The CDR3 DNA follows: TGTGCCAGCAGAGCGGGTCGGGAGGAGGGCAATGAGCAGTTCTTC.

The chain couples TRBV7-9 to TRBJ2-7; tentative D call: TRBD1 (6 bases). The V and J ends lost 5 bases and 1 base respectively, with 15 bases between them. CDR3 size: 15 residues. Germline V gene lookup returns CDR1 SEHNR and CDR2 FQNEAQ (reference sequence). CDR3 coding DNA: TGTGCCAGCAGCACACAGGGACGGCAGTCCTACGAGCAGTACTTC. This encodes CASSTQGRQSYEQYF.

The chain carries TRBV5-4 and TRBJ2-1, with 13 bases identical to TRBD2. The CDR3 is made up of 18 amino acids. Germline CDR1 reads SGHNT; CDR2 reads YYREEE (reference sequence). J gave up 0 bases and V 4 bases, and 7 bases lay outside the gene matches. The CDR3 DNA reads TGTGCCAGCAGCCCGACTAGCGGGAGGCGGAGCTCCTACAATGAGCAGTTCTTC. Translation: CASSPTSGRRSSYNEQFF.

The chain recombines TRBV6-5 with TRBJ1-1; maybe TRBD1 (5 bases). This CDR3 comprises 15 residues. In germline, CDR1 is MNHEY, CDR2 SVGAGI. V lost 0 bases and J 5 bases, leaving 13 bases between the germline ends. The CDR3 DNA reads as TGTGCCAGCAGTTACTCGAATGTGGGGGGAACTGAAGCTTTCTTT. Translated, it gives CASSYSNVGGTEAFF.

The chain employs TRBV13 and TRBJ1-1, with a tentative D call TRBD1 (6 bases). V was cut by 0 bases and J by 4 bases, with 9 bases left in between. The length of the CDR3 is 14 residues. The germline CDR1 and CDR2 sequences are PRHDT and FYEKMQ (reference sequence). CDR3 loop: CASSLGNRVTEAFF. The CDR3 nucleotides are TGTGCCAGCAGCTTAGGCAACAGGGTCACTGAAGCTTTCTTT.

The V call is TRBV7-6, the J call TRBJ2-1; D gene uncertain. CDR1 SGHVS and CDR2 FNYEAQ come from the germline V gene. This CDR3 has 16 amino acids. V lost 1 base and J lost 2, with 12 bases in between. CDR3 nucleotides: TGTGCCAGCAGCTTAGGCGGCGAGCGCGCCTACAATGAGCAGTTCTTC. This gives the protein CASSLGGERAYNEQFF.

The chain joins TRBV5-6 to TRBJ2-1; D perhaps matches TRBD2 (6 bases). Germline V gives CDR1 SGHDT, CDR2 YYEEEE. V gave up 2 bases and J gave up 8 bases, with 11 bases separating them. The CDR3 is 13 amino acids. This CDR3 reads CASSLGTPDEQFF. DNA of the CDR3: TGTGCCAGCAGCTTAGGGACTCCGGATGAGCAGTTCTTC.

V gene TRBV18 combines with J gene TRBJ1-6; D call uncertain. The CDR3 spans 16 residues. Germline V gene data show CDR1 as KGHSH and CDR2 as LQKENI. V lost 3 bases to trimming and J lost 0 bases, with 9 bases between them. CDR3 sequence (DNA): TGTGCCAGCTCACCTCGCGTTCCCTCCTATAATTCACCCCTCCACTTT. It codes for CASSPRVPSYNSPLHF.